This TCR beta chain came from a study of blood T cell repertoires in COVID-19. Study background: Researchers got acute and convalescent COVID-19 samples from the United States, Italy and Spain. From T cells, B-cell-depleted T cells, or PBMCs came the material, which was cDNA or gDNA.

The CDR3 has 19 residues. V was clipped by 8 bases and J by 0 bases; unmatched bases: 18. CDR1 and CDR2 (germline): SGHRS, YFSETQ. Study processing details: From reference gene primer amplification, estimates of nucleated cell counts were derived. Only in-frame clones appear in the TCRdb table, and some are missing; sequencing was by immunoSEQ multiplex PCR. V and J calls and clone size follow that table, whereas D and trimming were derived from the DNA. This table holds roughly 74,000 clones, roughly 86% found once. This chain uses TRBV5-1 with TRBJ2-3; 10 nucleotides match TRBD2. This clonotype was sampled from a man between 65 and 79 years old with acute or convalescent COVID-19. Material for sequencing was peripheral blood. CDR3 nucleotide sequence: TGCGCCAGAGGACCCGGTGGGCTAGCGGGAGCCGGGAGCACAGATACGCAGTATTTT. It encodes CARGPGGLAGAGSTDTQYF.